The 14 T cell receptor beta chains below come from one sample, sequenced in a study of blood T cell repertoires in COVID-19 (dated by TCRdb to 2018 to 2021). The method behind the library was the immunoSEQ multiplex PCR assay. The clones in this table, taken by TCRdb from immuneACCESS, are in-frame only. Not every clone is retained; where verified, under half of the shortfall comes from an unresolved V gene, and the cause of the rest is unknown. The table for this sample lists more than 300,000 clones; about 88% of them were counted only once. The ten largest clones take up 1.2% of the sample. The sample taken for sequencing was PBMCs or T cells enriched from blood (not recorded which). All receptors derive from a woman aged 18-30 years who had recovered from COVID-19.

J is TRBJ2-3 and V is TRBV6-5; perhaps TRBD2 as D (5 bases). V gave up 10 bases and J gave up 2 bases, with 10 bases separating them. The CDR3 has 12 residues. Germline V gives CDR1 MNHEY, CDR2 SVGAGI. The CDR3 sequence is CAISDFTDTQYF. The CDR3 coding sequence is TGTGCCATCTCGGACTTCACAGATACGCAGTATTTT.

J is TRBJ1-2 and V is TRBV5-6; D might be TRBD1 (5 bases). There are 14 residues in the CDR3. Deletions cut 1 base from V and 4 bases from J, with 11 bases between. The germline CDR1 and CDR2 sequences are SGHDT and YYEEEE. In DNA, the CDR3 is TGTGCCAGCAGCTTGCAGGGATCTAGCTATGGCTACACCTTC. It is translated as CASSLQGSSYGYTF.

In regard to this clone: Within the sample, other DNA sequences also encode this same CDR3. V usage is TRBV12-3 or TRBV12-4 and J usage is TRBJ1-5; perhaps TRBD1 as D (5 bases). V was shortened by 6 bases and J by 1 base, with 7 bases between the two germline ends. The CDR3 extends over 13 amino acids. CDR3: CASSRGSNQPQHF. Here the CDR3 DNA reads TGTGCCAGCAGCCGGGGGAGCAATCAGCCCCAGCATTTT.

J is TRBJ1-4 and V is TRBV4-2, with TRBD1 identical over 10 bases. J was trimmed by 8 bases and V by 5 bases; bases with no gene match: 5. The germline V gene encodes CDR1 LGHNA and CDR2 YNFKEQ. This CDR3 is built from 14 residues. CDR3 loop: CASSSGTGEEKLFF. CDR3 bases: TGTGCCAGCAGCTCCGGGACAGGGGAAGAAAAACTGTTTTTT.

The genes are TRBV7-2 and TRBJ1-2; 8 nucleotides align to TRBD1. This CDR3 contains 15 residues. Germline loops: CDR1 SGHTA, CDR2 FQGNSA. Losses at the gene ends were 3 bases for V and 4 bases for J; bases not matched to a gene: 7. CDR3 sequence: CASSFDRQGIYGYTF. For the CDR3, the DNA is TGTGCCAGCAGCTTCGACAGACAGGGGATCTATGGCTACACCTTC.

This clone was observed a handful of times. V is TRBV5-6 and J is TRBJ1-3; D gene unclear. V gave up 3 bases and J gave up 2 bases, with 9 bases separating them. Germline values: CDR1 SGHDT, CDR2 YYEEEE. CDR3 length: 14 amino acids. The CDR3 region has the DNA TGTGCCAGCAGCTGGTGGGAGACTGGAAACACCATATATTTT. Translating gives CASSWWETGNTIYF.

This rearrangement joins TRBV28 to TRBJ2-1; TRBD2 agrees at 13 bases. From germline, CDR1 is MDHEN and CDR2 SYDVKM. This CDR3 region has 16 residues. Trimming took 8 bases from V and 0 from J; bases not matched to a gene: 4. As DNA, the CDR3 is TGTGCCAGCCGGACTAGCGGGGGTGGCTCCTACAATGAGCAGTTCTTC. It translates to CASRTSGGGSYNEQFF.

This clone was recorded only once. The V call is TRBV19, the J call TRBJ2-3; the D is unclear. CDR1 is LNHDA, CDR2 SQIVND, per germline (reference sequence). This CDR3 has 13 amino acids. Trimming shortened V by 3 bases and J by 0 bases, and 4 bases separated the two germline ends. The CDR3 loop reads CASSMASTDTQYF. The CDR3 DNA sequence: TGTGCCAGTAGTATGGCTAGCACAGATACGCAGTATTTT.

V usage is TRBV4-2 and J usage is TRBJ1-1; D is uncertain. Deletions cut 0 bases from V and 3 bases from J, with 17 bases between. This CDR3 has 17 residues. CDR1 and CDR2 from the germline V gene are LGHNA and YNFKEQ. Here the CDR3 DNA reads TGTGCCAGCAGCCAAGATGGGTATAGGACTTCGGACACTGAAGCTTTCTTT. It specifies CASSQDGYRTSDTEAFF.

J is TRBJ2-2 and V is TRBV7-8; TRBD2 matches at 9 bases. Germline V lookup: CDR1 SGHVS, CDR2 FQNEAQ. The CDR3 consists of 17 residues. The ends lost 3 bases at V and 0 bases at J; junction bases unmatched: 5. Here the CDR3 DNA reads TGTGCCAGCAGCTTCATACTAGCGGGTGCGAACACCGGGGAGCTGTTTTTT. As protein: CASSFILAGANTGELFF. Full variable domain (remainder filled in from reference TRBV7-8 and TRBJ2-2): GAGVSQSPRYKVAKRGQDVALRCDPISGHVSLFWYQQALGQGPEFLTYFQNEAQLDKSGLPSDRFFAERPEGSVSTLKIQRTQQEDSAVYLCASSFILAGANTGELFFGEGSRLTVL.

The rearrangement links TRBV6-5 to TRBJ2-2; D possibly corresponds to TRBD2 (5 bases). Per germline, CDR1 MNHEY and CDR2 SVGAGI. Between the trimmed V and J ends, which lost 4 bases and 3 bases, there was a span of 15 bases. The length of the CDR3 is 16 residues. DNA of the CDR3: TGTGCCAGCAGTTTACCTGAGGGATCGTACACCGGGGAGCTGTTTTTT. Encoded protein: CASSLPEGSYTGELFF.

This clone was picked up one time. The chain recombines TRBV18 with TRBJ2-5, with 7 positions matching TRBD2. The germline V gene encodes CDR1 KGHSH and CDR2 LQKENI. This CDR3 spans 17 amino acids. V lost 5 bases to trimming and J lost 3 bases; unmatched junction nucleotides: 15. This chain's CDR3 is CASSSRTRGEIKETQYF. In DNA form, the CDR3 reads TGTGCCAGCTCATCGCGCACCCGGGGGGAAATCAAAGAGACCCAGTACTTC.

The gene calls are TRBV9 and TRBJ2-4; 8 bases map to TRBD2. The CDR3 spans 17 residues. The V segment lost 0 bases and the J segment 6 bases; nucleotides outside the gene matches: 11. Germline CDR1 reads SGDLS; CDR2 reads YYNGEE. CDR3: CASSVGNSGESGNIQYF. The CDR3 coding sequence is TGTGCCAGCAGCGTAGGGAATAGCGGGGAATCGGGAAACATTCAGTACTTC.

This clone was observed a single time. The chain recombines TRBV3-1 (or the pseudogene TRBV3-2) with TRBJ1-5; D might be TRBD1 (6 bases). The germline V and J ends were trimmed by 4 bases and 4 bases, with 17 bases remaining between them. Germline V gene sequence: CDR1 LGHDT, CDR2 YNNKEL (reference sequence). The CDR3 totals 16 residues. The CDR3 DNA follows: TGTGCCAGCAGCCCAACGGACAGCTTACTTAATCAGCCCCAGCATTTT. Translating gives CASSPTDSLLNQPQHF.